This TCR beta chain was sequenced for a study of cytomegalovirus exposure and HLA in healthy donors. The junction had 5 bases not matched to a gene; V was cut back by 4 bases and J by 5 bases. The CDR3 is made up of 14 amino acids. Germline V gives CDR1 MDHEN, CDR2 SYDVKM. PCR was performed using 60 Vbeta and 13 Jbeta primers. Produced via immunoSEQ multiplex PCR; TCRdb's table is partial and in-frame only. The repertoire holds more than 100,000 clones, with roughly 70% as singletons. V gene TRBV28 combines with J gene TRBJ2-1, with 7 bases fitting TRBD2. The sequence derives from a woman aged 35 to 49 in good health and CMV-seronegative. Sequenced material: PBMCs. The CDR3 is CASSSPGRHNEQFF. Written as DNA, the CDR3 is TGTGCCAGCAGTTCCCCCGGGAGGCACAATGAGCAGTTCTTC. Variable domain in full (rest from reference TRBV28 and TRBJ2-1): DVKVTQSSRYLVKRTGEKVFLECVQDMDHENMFWYRQDPGLGLRLIYFSYDVKMKEKGDIPEGYSVSREKKERFSLILESASTNQTSMYLCASSSPGRHNEQFFGPGTRLTVL.